This TCR beta chain appears in the sequencing data of a study of regulatory T cells in long-lasting Graves disease. This clonotype has a handful of counts. The antigen remains unidentified. Findings and caveats of the study: Repertoires from persistent disease leaned toward TRBV28, TRBJ1-2 and TRBJ2-5. Lower TCR diversity was seen in persistent Graves' patients than in newly diagnosed ones.

Time point: newly diagnosed GD, antithyroid drugs for less than 3 months. PBMC RNA was the source of the TCR library. Arm-PCR with iRepertoire HTBI primers amplified the CDR3 regions for these TCR beta libraries. Using its own MiXCR run on the multiplex PCR reads, TCRdb lists one record per CDR3 protein. This table holds about 560,000 distinct CDR3 sequences, roughly 15% found once. The CDR3 runs 14 residues. Trimming took 3 bases from V and 5 from J, leaving 14 bases between them. CDR1 SGDLS and CDR2 YYNGEE come from the germline V gene. The same sample was also used in a study of T cells in Graves' hyperthyroidism and ophthalmopathy. That source notes: Hyperthyroidism in the patients, aged 18 to 65, was newly diagnosed and under 2 months in duration. TCR CDR3 regions were first amplified by RT-PCR with HTBI primers.

The starting material was peripheral blood mononuclear cells (PBMCs), obtained at new diagnosis, from a patient treated with antithyroid drugs. The V and J genes are TRBV9 and TRBJ1-2; perhaps TRBD1 as D (6 bases). The clonotype was recovered from a man aged 18 to 30 with Graves disease. CDR3 bases: TGTGCCAGCAGCGGACGGACAGCTCTATATGGCTACACCTTC. Its protein product is CASSGRTALYGYTF.